This is a list of T cell receptor beta chains from one sample in a study of CD8+CD57+ T cells in acquired aplastic anemia. TCRdb ran MiXCR on the reads and lists one entry per CDR3 protein. The sample comprises about 200,000 distinct CDR3 sequences, around 50% of which are singletons, and just under 20% rests with the top ten. Sequencing was done on a sample of sorted CD4+, CD8+, or CD8+CD57+ T cells (not recorded which) from PBMCs. Source of these receptors: a human donor with aplastic anemia. The CDR3 runs from the conserved cysteine through the conserved F or W. The D gene is left open where the match is weak. Clone sizes are given selectively: once, few, many, or a class where the clone is expanded.

TRBJ1-5	.	TRBD1	TRBV6-1	TGTGCCAGCAGTGCAGGCAGGCAGGGGGCTTCATATAGCAATCAGCCCCAGCATTTT	CASSAGRQGASYSNQPQHF
TRBJ2-5	.	.	TRBV20-1	TGCAGTGCTAGTTCCCATAACAAGGGGGCCCAGTACTTC	CSASSHNKGAQYF
TRBJ1-2	many	.	TRBV4-1	TGCGCCAGCAGCGGGAGCCGAGGACAGCACTATGGCTACACCTTC	CASSGSRGQHYGYTF
TRBJ2-3	many	.	TRBV7-9	TGTGCCAGCAGCTTGGGGGCTCAGATAGATACGCAGTATTTT	CASSLGAQIDTQYF
TRBJ2-5	few	TRBD1	TRBV5-5	TGCGCCAGCAGCCAAGGACAGGGACAAGGGGAGACCCAGTACTTC	CASSQGQGQGETQYF
TRBJ2-3	many	TRBD1	TRBV5-4	TGTGCCAGCAGTCTTGGACAGGGGGGTACTACAGATACGCAGTATTTT	CASSLGQGGTTDTQYF
TRBJ1-6	many	.	TRBV27	TGTGCCAGCAGCTTGTCGGAGGGCGGGGGTACTTCACCCCTCCACTTT	CASSLSEGGGTSPLHF
TRBJ1-5	.	.	TRBV5-1	TGCGCCAGCAGCTTGGGGATTTATAGCAATCAGCCCCAGCATTTT	CASSLGIYSNQPQHF
TRBJ2-3	.	TRBD2	TRBV24-1	TGTGCCACCAGTGACGCCCCGGCGGGGGGCACAGATACGCAGTATTTT	CATSDAPAGGTDTQYF
TRBJ1-3	.	.	TRBV12-3/TRBV12-4	TGTGCCAGCAGTGGGGACGTAAGCTCTAAAAACACCATATATTTT	CASSGDVSSKNTIYF
TRBJ2-7	.	TRBD1	TRBV5-1	TGCGCCAGCAGCCAGTACGGGACAGGGGAATCCTACGAGCAGTACTTC	CASSQYGTGESYEQYF